This T cell receptor (beta chain) was obtained from a study of blood T cell repertoires in COVID-19. Study information: The origin of the acute and convalescent COVID-19 samples was the United States, Italy and Spain.

Some clones are missing from TCRdb's copy, which holds only in-frame ones; the method was immunoSEQ multiplex PCR. The data hold about 130,000 clones, with 70% to 90% observed a single time. The origin of this receptor is a man aged 50-60 years with acute or convalescent COVID-19. Input material: peripheral blood.

The CDR3 is CASTTASGNTIYF. The CDR3 DNA reads as TGCGCCAGCACTACTGCCTCTGGAAACACCATATATTTT. J is TRBJ1-3 and V is TRBV5-1; D unresolved. This CDR3 region has 13 residues. The V end was cut by 6 bases, the J end by 0 bases, with 7 bases between. Germline V gene sequence: CDR1 SGHRS, CDR2 YFSETQ. Looking up the rest from reference TRBV5-1 and TRBJ1-3 gives the full variable domain: KAGVTQTPRYLIKTRGQQVTLSCSPISGHRSVSWYQQTPGQGLQFLFEYFSETQRNKGNFPGRFSGRQFSNSRSEMNVSTLELGDSALYLCASTTASGNTIYFGEGSWLTVV.